The following is a T cell receptor (beta chain) sequence with its context. The data are from a study of long-term antiretroviral therapy in people with HIV. The assay used was immunoSEQ (version v3.0), run at survey level. Here immunoSEQ multiplex PCR was the method, and the copy in TCRdb shows in-frame clones only, minus some. The sample includes tens of thousands of clones, 85% seen only once; the top ten take 7% to 9.5%. The material sequenced was unsorted PBMCs, taken less than 5 years after starting antiretroviral therapy. The receptor comes from a middle-aged man with HIV.

The CDR3 loop is CALEGEKLFF. CDR3 DNA sequence: TGTGCCCTTGAAGGTGAAAAACTGTTTTTT. The chain uses TRBV7-9 and TRBJ1-4, with D hard to call. CDR3 length equals 10 residues. Deletions cut 11 bases from V and 7 bases from J, with 8 bases between. Germline values: CDR1 SEHNR, CDR2 FQNEAQ (reference sequence).